One and the same sample provided the 21 T cell receptor beta chains below, sequenced in a study of T cells after yellow fever vaccination. From the 5' RACE reads, TCRdb called clonotypes with MiXCR, one entry per CDR3 protein. This sample has some 200,000 distinct CDR3 sequences; about 11% occur once, and the top ten carry 36%. The sample consisted of CD8+ T cells sorted from PBMCs, taken 15 days after the yellow fever booster vaccination. These receptors came from a man between 18 and 35 years old who received the YFV17D yellow fever vaccine.

The V and J genes are TRBV7-2 and TRBJ2-3; either TRBD1 or TRBD2 may fit D (5 bases each). The CDR3 sequence is 15 residues long. Germline loops: CDR1 SGHTA, CDR2 FQGNSA. The V gene lost 1 base and the J gene lost 4 bases, with 12 bases spanning the gap. The CDR3 nucleotides read TGTGCCAGCAGCTTAGAATCGGGGCTGGCAGATACGCAGTATTTT. The encoded protein is CASSLESGLADTQYF.

V usage is TRBV5-1 and J usage is TRBJ1-2; TRBD1 agrees at 7 bases. From germline, CDR1 is SGHRS and CDR2 YFSETQ. Trimming removed 0 bases from V and 8 bases from J; junction bases left unmatched: 4. The CDR3 covers 13 residues. The CDR3 reads CASSLAGGGGYTF. In DNA form, the CDR3 reads TGCGCCAGCAGCTTGGCAGGGGGAGGAGGCTACACCTTC. Drawing the rest from reference TRBV5-1 and TRBJ1-2, the complete variable domain is KAGVTQTPRYLIKTRGQQVTLSCSPISGHRSVSWYQQTPGQGLQFLFEYFSETQRNKGNFPGRFSGRQFSNSRSEMNVSTLELGDSALYLCASSLAGGGGYTFGSGTRLTVV.

This clonotype was counted only a few times. CDR3 residues: CASSPYLDSSYEQYF. In nucleotides, the CDR3 is TGTGCCAGCAGTCCCTACTTGGACAGCTCCTACGAGCAGTACTTC. The genes are TRBV3-1 and TRBJ2-7; D perhaps matches TRBD1 (6 bases). This CDR3 is built from 15 residues. V dropped 6 bases and J dropped 0 bases, with 15 bases sitting between them. Germline-derived CDR1 and CDR2 are LGHDT and YNNKEL (reference sequence).

The J gene is TRBJ1-1, the V gene TRBV12-5; 8 bases match TRBD1. The CDR3 loop spans 15 amino acids. The V gene's germline CDR1 is LGHNT and CDR2 FRNRAP. J lost 5 bases, V lost 7 bases, and 12 bases had no gene match. The CDR3 DNA sequence: TGTGCTAGTGCCCCTCCCCGACAGGGGCGAACTGAAGCTTTCTTT. Its protein is CASAPPRQGRTEAFF.

Many counts were recorded for this clonotype. The chain uses TRBV5-1 and TRBJ1-1; D gene ambiguous. The CDR3 extends over 15 amino acids. Germline lookup yields CDR1 SGHRS and CDR2 YFSETQ. The V end was cut by 4 bases, the J end by 3 bases, with 16 bases between. In DNA form, the CDR3 reads TGCGCCAGCAGCCCCGGTAGACCAGCGGACACTGAAGCTTTCTTT. Its protein is CASSPGRPADTEAFF.

V usage is TRBV6-6 and J usage is TRBJ1-5, with no clear D. CDR3 length: 13 residues. Trimming took 5 bases from V and 6 from J, leaving 11 bases between them. CDR1 is MNHNY, CDR2 SVGAGI, per germline (reference sequence). The CDR3 here is CASSPSPFQPQHF. Here the CDR3 DNA reads TGTGCCAGCAGTCCCAGCCCCTTTCAGCCCCAGCATTTT.

This clonotype was observed at least ten times. This chain uses TRBV4-3 with TRBJ2-5, with D perhaps matching TRBD2 (6 bases). The CDR3 covers 15 residues. CDR1 is LGHNA and CDR2 is YSLEER in the germline V gene. V was pared by 0 bases and J by 1 base, with 9 bases between. The CDR3 nucleotides read TGCGCCAGCAGCCAAGATTTGCGGGGCCAAGAGACCCAGTACTTC. Its protein is CASSQDLRGQETQYF.

This clonotype was observed a handful of times. This sequence joins TRBV4-3 and TRBJ2-2; no firm D call. This CDR3 has 16 amino acids. Germline assignment: CDR1 LGHNA and CDR2 YSLEER. V was shortened by 4 bases and J by 0 bases, with 12 bases between the two germline ends. CDR3 DNA sequence: TGCGCCAGCAGCCCATGGACGGCCGCGAACACCGGGGAGCTGTTTTTT. Protein: CASSPWTAANTGELFF.

The sample holds a few counts of this clonotype. This chain links TRBV27 with TRBJ2-2, with TRBD2 matching 9 bases. The CDR3 consists of 16 residues. Germline trimming cut 5 bases from V and 7 bases from J; bases unmatched to any gene: 11. CDR1 MNHEY and CDR2 SMNVEV come from the germline V gene (reference sequence). The DNA for the CDR3 is TGTGCCAGCAGTCCTTTTGCGGGGGGGTATAACGGGGAGCTGTTTTTT. It codes for CASSPFAGGYNGELFF.

V and J are TRBV6-6 and TRBJ2-3; weak D call: TRBD1 (5 bases). The CDR3 spans 13 residues. The germline V gene has CDR1 MNHNY and CDR2 SVGAGI (reference sequence). Between the trimmed V and J ends, which lost 4 bases and 6 bases, there was a span of 11 bases. The DNA for the CDR3 is TGTGCCAGCAGTTGCGACAGTCCGGATACGCAGTATTTT. It translates to CASSCDSPDTQYF.

This clonotype was recorded at least ten times. The chain is built from TRBV28 and TRBJ2-5; D possibly corresponds to TRBD1 (6 bases). V dropped 6 bases and J dropped 4 bases, with 6 bases sitting between them. From germline, CDR1 is MDHEN and CDR2 SYDVKM. The CDR3 runs 11 residues. DNA for the CDR3: TGTGCCAGCAGAGGGGGAGAGACCCAGTACTTC. Protein product: CASRGGETQYF.

The chain combines TRBV29-1 with TRBJ1-1; D gene uncertain. Germline assignment: CDR1 SQVTM and CDR2 ANQGSEA. The V end was cut by 4 bases, the J end by 3 bases, with 12 bases between. The CDR3 is made up of 13 amino acids. This chain's CDR3 is CSVVPAADTEAFF. As DNA, the CDR3 is TGCAGCGTTGTCCCTGCAGCGGACACTGAAGCTTTCTTT.

This chain connects TRBV6-5 to TRBJ2-3; maybe TRBD2 (6 bases). The CDR3 runs 15 residues. Trimming took 7 bases from V and 3 from J, leaving 17 bases between them. From germline, CDR1 is MNHEY and CDR2 SVGAGI. This CDR3 reads CASTLRVRGTDTQYF. Here the CDR3 DNA reads TGTGCCAGCACCCTACGGGTCCGGGGGACAGATACGCAGTATTTT.

The chain is built from TRBV11-2 and TRBJ1-2, with D perhaps TRBD1 (5 bases). The CDR3 has 13 residues. Trimming removed 1 base at V and 6 bases at J, with 9 bases between. The germline CDR1 and CDR2 sequences are SGHAT and FQNNGV. The CDR3 DNA is TGTGCCAGCAGCTTAGGCAGGGCGGATGGCTACACCTTC. This translates into CASSLGRADGYTF. Complete variable domain (other parts from reference TRBV11-2 and TRBJ1-2): EAGVAQSPRYKIIEKRQSVAFWCNPISGHATLYWYQQILGQGPKLLIQFQNNGVVDDSQLPKDRFSAERLKGVDSTLKIQPAKLEDSAVYLCASSLGRADGYTFGSGTRLTVV.

The J gene is TRBJ2-7, the V gene TRBV11-2; TRBD2 matches 10 bases. The trim removed 4 bases at V and 8 bases at J, leaving 11 bases unmatched. The length of the CDR3 is 15 residues. Germline assignment: CDR1 SGHAT and CDR2 FQNNGV. CDR3 bases: TGTGCCAGCAGCTCCCCTAGCGGGGGCCGATCCCAGCAGTACTTC. Residues: CASSSPSGGRSQQYF.

This clonotype came up many times. V gene TRBV15 combines with J gene TRBJ2-7, with unresolved D. The V end was cut by 0 bases, the J end by 3 bases, with 12 bases between. Germline loops: CDR1 LNHNV, CDR2 YYDKDF (reference sequence). The CDR3 totals 15 residues. CDR3 in amino acids: CATSRDKSVVYEQYF. The CDR3 DNA is TGTGCCACCAGCAGAGATAAATCCGTCGTCTACGAGCAGTACTTC.

The gene calls are TRBV7-9 and TRBJ1-4; D may be TRBD1 (5 bases). The V gene's germline CDR1 is SEHNR and CDR2 FQNEAQ (reference sequence). CDR3 size: 14 residues. The ends were cut back, 8 bases at V and 2 bases at J, with 12 bases in the middle. The CDR3 nucleotides are TGTGCCAGCCGCCTTGAGGGGACTAATGAAAAACTGTTTTTT. It codes for CASRLEGTNEKLFF.

This clonotype was observed a handful of times. The chain uses TRBV4-1 and TRBJ1-2, with D uncertain. Trimming stripped 4 bases from V and 4 bases from J, with 13 bases between. Germline V lookup: CDR1 MGHRA, CDR2 YSYEKL. The CDR3 has 14 residues. As DNA, the CDR3 is TGCGCCAGCAGCCCAGTGGGAAGACGCTATGGCTACACCTTC. It codes for CASSPVGRRYGYTF.

The gene calls are TRBV18 and TRBJ2-5, with 8 bases identical to TRBD1. The CDR3 sequence is 15 residues long. Germline V CDR1 and CDR2: KGHSH, LQKENI. Unmatched junction bases numbered 3, after V lost 2 bases and J lost 1 base. Here the CDR3 reads CASSPSDRAQETQYF. In DNA, the CDR3 is TGTGCCAGCTCACCATCGGACAGGGCCCAAGAGACCCAGTACTTC.

The chain combines TRBV27 with TRBJ1-1; tentative D call: TRBD1 (5 bases). Germline V gene data show CDR1 as MNHEY and CDR2 as SMNVEV (reference sequence). Trimming stripped 5 bases from V and 4 bases from J, with 11 bases between. CDR3 length: 13 residues. Here the CDR3 DNA reads TGTGCCAGCAGTCCCCAGGGAATCACTGAAGCTTTCTTT. It specifies CASSPQGITEAFF.

This clonotype was counted a few times. The chain carries TRBV29-1 and TRBJ1-2; D gene ambiguous. V was trimmed by 3 bases and J by 4 bases, leaving 9 bases between them. Germline V gene data show CDR1 as SQVTM and CDR2 as ANQGSEA. This CDR3 comprises 12 residues. The CDR3 DNA reads TGCAGCGTTGAGACGACGGCCTATGGCTACACCTTC. This encodes CSVETTAYGYTF.